The clone carrying this T cell receptor beta chain was seen a handful of times. The data are from a study of memory CD4+ T cells and cytomegalovirus serostatus. The sort gate was single viable CD3+CD4+CD8-CD45RO+ cells for memory CD4+ T cells. Donors' CMV status reflects serum IgG against pp150, pp28, p38, p52. Positive selection with CD4 microbeads enriched total CD4+ T cells. Clones were sequenced by immunoSEQ multiplex PCR, and TCRdb holds only the in-frame ones, with some missing. In the table there are almost 55,000 clones, around 76% of which are singletons. This CDR3 contains 13 residues. Germline loops: CDR1 KGHSH, CDR2 LQKENI. V was cut by 1 base and J by 3 bases, with 6 bases left in between.

This TCR was recovered from an adult in good health and CMV-seronegative. The chain has TRBV18 and TRBJ1-1, with D unclear. Material: memory CD4+ T cells from blood. CDR3 sequence reads: CASSPRGHTEAFF. DNA for the CDR3: TGTGCCAGCTCACCACGAGGGCACACTGAAGCTTTCTTT. Full variable domain (remainder filled in from reference TRBV18 and TRBJ1-1): NAGVMQNPRHLVRRRGQEARLRCSPMKGHSHVYWYRQLPEEGLKFMVYLQKENIIDESGMPKERFSAEFPKEGPSILRIQQVVRGDSAAYFCASSPRGHTEAFFGQGTRLTVV.